A selection of T cell receptor beta chains follows, all from one sample in a study of blood T cells in healthy people across ages. From the 5' RACE reads, TCRdb called clonotypes with MiXCR, one entry per CDR3 protein. The profile shows roughly 800,000 distinct CDR3 sequences, just under 25% of them singletons. In addition, the sample was reused for a study of T cells of mothers and their children.

What was sequenced was blood. These receptor sequences come from a boy aged 5-17 years in good health. Both conserved end residues are part of each CDR3. A D gene is named only where the DNA matches it firmly. Size values are once, few and many counts, or a class for expanded clones, and some rows have none.

V gene,clone size,CDR3 length,J gene,D gene,CDR3 protein,CDR3 DNA
TRBV7-2,-,16,TRBJ2-7,-,CASSLRGGGSSYEQYF,TGTGCCAGCAGCCTAAGGGGGGGCGGGAGTTCCTACGAGCAGTACTTC
TRBV12-3/TRBV12-4,-,15,TRBJ2-3,TRBD2,CASTPPSGGPDTQYF,TGTGCCAGCACCCCCCCTAGCGGGGGCCCAGATACGCAGTATTTT
TRBV29-1,few,16,TRBJ2-6,-,CSVLTALISGANVLTF,TGCAGCGTTCTGACAGCCCTAATCTCTGGGGCCAACGTCCTGACTTTC
TRBV2,-,14,TRBJ1-2,-,CASSEGTENYGCTF,TGTGCCAGCAGTGAAGGGACTGAGAACTATGGCTGCACCTTC
TRBV2,few,19,TRBJ1-3,-,CASSERRGQGLKLGNTIYF,TGTGCCAGCAGTGAGAGAAGAGGCCAGGGGCTTAAGCTTGGAAACACCATATATTTT
TRBV6-5,-,17,TRBJ2-2,-,CASSFTRDLRDTGELFF,TGTGCCAGCAGTTTCACCCGGGACCTGCGGGACACCGGGGAGCTGTTTTTT
TRBV6-2/TRBV6-3,-,16,TRBJ2-7,-,CASSYSFTEQEYEQYF,TGTGCCAGCAGTTACTCATTCACAGAGCAGGAGTACGAGCAGTACTTC
TRBV11-2,few,14,TRBJ1-2,-,CASYDSRGGGGYTF,TGTGCCAGCTACGACAGTAGGGGGGGAGGTGGCTACACCTTC
TRBV4-2,-,16,TRBJ2-3,TRBD1,CASSQTRPQGPDTQYF,TGTGCCAGCAGCCAGACCCGTCCACAGGGGCCAGATACGCAGTATTTT
TRBV20-1,once,14,TRBJ2-5,TRBD2,CSARVAGELETQYF,TGCAGTGCTAGAGTAGCGGGAGAATTAGAGACCCAGTACTTC
TRBV15,-,16,TRBJ2-1,TRBD1,CATSTYRQGAYNEQFF,TGTGCCACCAGCACCTATAGACAGGGCGCCTACAATGAGCAGTTCTTC
TRBV29-1,-,13,TRBJ1-4,-,CSALTGAQEKLFF,TGCAGCGCTCTCACGGGGGCGCAGGAAAAACTGTTTTTT
TRBV7-9,-,12,TRBJ2-2,-,CASVGPTGELFF,TGTGCCAGCGTGGGGCCCACCGGGGAGCTGTTTTTT